This T cell receptor beta chain was sequenced during a study of vaccination effects on CD4 cells after COVID-19 (dated by TCRdb to 2022 to 2024). For the wider study: Two doses of either the BNT162b2 or the mRNA-1273 mRNA SARS-CoV-2 vaccine were administered to participants. SARS-CoV-2 spike-specific CD4+ TCR repertoires from before and after mRNA vaccination were compared in COVID-19 convalescent patients and in infection-naive vaccine recipients. The full study included roughly 11 COVID-19 convalescent patients and a few SARS-CoV-2-naive healthy vaccine recipients. Cultures from other donors in the study were sequenced with the Oncomine TCR Beta short-read assay on an Illumina iSeq 100.

The library came from the immunoSEQ multiplex PCR assay. DNA from the cultured and isolated CD4+ T cells underwent TCR beta CDR3 sequencing. Per the authors' processing: Non-productive TCR sequences were removed, reads were trimmed to the CDR3 region, and CDR3s of at least 7 amino acids were retained. Antigen-specific clonotypes were identified using the MANAFEST web app by comparison of expansion in peptide wells against reference cultures. To count as positive, a clone had to show expansion at FDR<0.05 compared with the reference and with all other wells, an odds ratio above 5, and a frequency above 0.1% in two replicate wells. A clonotype was called cross-reactive if it was significantly expanded both in SARS-CoV-2 spike wells and in at least one common cold coronavirus spike condition. CDR3 similarity was assessed by Levenshtein distance with the stringdist R package, and unrooted trees were built with ape in R 3.6.1. Drawn from immuneACCESS, this table holds only the in-frame rearrangements with V and J called that TCRdb kept. Clones are partly lost; checked studies trace under half to an unresolved V gene and leave the rest unexplained. V, J and clone size are those of that table, while D and trimming were read from the DNA. This sample holds about 41,000 clones; roughly 70% were observed only once. The ten biggest clones cover 20% to 30% of the sample.

The ViraFEST assay stimulated PBMC with viral peptide pools and then used TCR sequencing to identify antigen-specific CD4+ T cell clonotypes by expansion. After less than 13 days of culture, CD4+ T cells were isolated with the EasySep CD4+ T cell isolation kit. Negative nucleocapsid antibody results before and after vaccination confirmed that the healthy vaccine recipients had no prior SARS-CoV-2 infection. Each well held fewer than 2.5 million PBMC cultured in IMDM containing about 5.4% human AB serum, around 9.3 IU/ml IL-2 and gentamicin, along with approximately 10 ug/ml peptides. On days 3 and 7, half of the culture medium was replaced with fresh IL-2-containing medium. Unless otherwise noted, each peptide stimulation condition was cultured in triplicate wells. Using Ficoll-Paque Plus gradient centrifugation, PBMC were separated from whole blood and then either used fresh or cryopreserved at -140C. The spike proteins of SARS-CoV-2 and of the common cold coronaviruses HCoV-NL63, HCoV-OC43 and HCoV-229E were spanned by overlapping peptide pools. The QIAamp micro DNA kit was used to extract genomic DNA from the cultured CD4+ T cells.

Its CDR3 holds 15 amino acids, cysteine through phenylalanine. Only CDR3 DNA remains: 45 bases, in frame from the first base. V and J are trimmed by 0 bases and 8 bases, and the gene matches miss 5 bases of the junction. From a lookup of the germline V gene, CDR1 and CDR2 are MNHEY and SVGAGI. On the study overall, not on this receptor specifically: Limitations of the study were the small number of convalescent patients and the absence of early post-infection timepoints. At late post-vaccination timepoints, both infection-induced and vaccine-induced clones showed marked clonal contraction, consistent with waning T cell responses. In healthy vaccine recipients, vaccine-induced clones were almost all SARS-CoV-2 mono-reactive, with only 1 of 255 being cross-reactive with common cold coronaviruses.

Of note for this clone: No antigen is known for it. No clone much larger than this one lies a single base away; base qualities are absent.

This clonotype originated in a human donor who received a COVID-19 vaccine. In this chain, TRBV6-5 is recombined with TRBJ1-1, with 11 bases matching TRBD1. Sequencing used CD4+ T cells from PBMCs cultured with HCoV-OC43 spike peptides, obtained before COVID-19 vaccination. Reading the label with the study, this specimen's cell subset or site is: HCoV-OC43 spike overlapping peptide pool stimulation. The CDR3 reads CASSYSGTGGREAFF. The sequenced DNA is TGTGCCAGCAGTTACTCCGGGACAGGGGGACGAGAAGCTTTCTTT.